What follows is one T cell receptor beta chain and its context. The CDR3 has 15 amino acids. V dropped 8 bases and J dropped 1; count of bases not matched to a gene: 9. Germline V CDR1 and CDR2: MDHEN, SYDVKM. CD4+CD45RO+CD25- cells were isolated as memory CD4+ T cells. After constant-region reverse-primer amplification, full-length variable regions underwent semi-nested PCR with Nested Universal Primer A. TCRdb processed the 5' RACE reads anew with MiXCR; each CDR3 protein has one entry. There are several thousand distinct CDR3 sequences in the sample; more than 30% occur only once, and under 7.5% lies in the top ten.

The material sequenced was tumor-infiltrating memory CD4+ T cells sorted from the breast tumor. The subset is: memory CD4+ T cells, CD4+CD45RO+CD25-. The chain employs TRBV28 and TRBJ1-1; 8 bases match TRBD1. The sequence came from a female donor with breast cancer. The CDR3 here is CASQTWTGKNTEAFF. The CDR3, as DNA: TGTGCCAGCCAGACCTGGACAGGGAAGAACACTGAAGCTTTCTTT.